The present entry profiles one TCR beta chain with its context. Antigen: not known. This could be a read error, since a much larger clone is one nucleotide away. The data were taken from a study of response to subunit inactivated influenza vaccine. Broader study findings: Each seasonal flu vaccination may recruit only limited new T cells, authors suggested.

TCRdb itself ran the RT-PCR reads through MiXCR, one entry per CDR3 protein. The table includes fewer than 600,000 distinct CDR3 sequences, approximately 7.8% detected once. V lost 3 bases and J lost 6, with 11 bases in between. The CDR3 sequence is 14 residues long. The sequence derives from a man between 50 and 75 years old who received an inactivated influenza vaccine. The chain employs TRBV12-3 or TRBV12-4 and TRBJ2-2; D gene unclear. The sequencing here drew on PBMCs from blood, taken around 25 months after vaccination. In DNA, the CDR3 is TGTGCCAGCAGTTTCCGGATGTCGGCCGGGGAGCTGTTTTTT. It encodes CASSFRMSAGELFF.